This paragraph reports one TCR beta chain. V lost 3 bases and J lost 6, with 19 bases in between. Germline values: CDR1 SGDLS, CDR2 YYNGEE. This CDR3 has 16 residues. This sample is part of a study of cytotoxic CD8 clonotypes in ibrutinib-treated CLL. Study details: Partial response was seen in 25 or so patients and complete response in 2; after median around 69 months, roughly 14 stayed remitted, around twelve progressed. Productive templates per sample averaged roughly 260,000; productive rearrangements, 94,082.

Data came from immunoSEQ multiplex PCR; TCRdb stores just in-frame clones and leaves some out. The table records 14,000 or so clones, approximately 52% of them present only once. The chain links TRBV9 to TRBJ2-1; perhaps D is TRBD1 or TRBD2 (6 bases each). Sample: PBMCs, taken at an approximately 25-month disease-progression time point, from a patient treated with ibrutinib. The TCR was taken from a human donor with chronic lymphocytic leukemia. The CDR3 protein is CASSASPTGAFNEQFF. The CDR3, as DNA: TGTGCCAGCAGCGCGAGCCCCACGGGGGCCTTCAATGAGCAGTTCTTC.